A selection of T cell receptor beta chains follows, all from one sample in a study of monozygotic twins with inflammatory bowel disease. TCRdb reprocessed the 5' RACE reads; each CDR3 protein has one entry and no DNA is given. The sample's table shows fewer than 400,000 distinct CDR3 sequences. The sequencing sample was made of blood. Every receptor here comes from a human donor with ulcerative colitis or Crohn's disease, or a healthy co-twin of an affected twin (not recorded which). The CDR3 runs from the conserved cysteine through the conserved F or W.

j_gene: TRBJ1-2; v_gene: TRBV4-3; len: 16; CDR3aa: CASSRMAQVANYGYTF
j_gene: TRBJ1-1; v_gene: TRBV7-9; len: 13; CDR3aa: CASRLRINTEAFF
j_gene: TRBJ2-7; v_gene: TRBV6-6; len: 14; CDR3aa: CASRGGQRTYEQYF
j_gene: TRBJ2-6; v_gene: TRBV12-3/TRBV12-4; len: 13; CDR3aa: CASSPDSGNVLTF
j_gene: TRBJ2-3; v_gene: TRBV10-3; len: 18; CDR3aa: CAISVLPSGSLGTDTQYF
j_gene: TRBJ2-1; v_gene: TRBV10-3; len: 14; CDR3aa: CAISERTGLNEQFF
j_gene: TRBJ1-5; v_gene: TRBV5-6; len: 16; CDR3aa: CASSTGFQRVNQPQHF
j_gene: TRBJ1-1; v_gene: TRBV11-3; len: 14; CDR3aa: CASSLGGEKTEAFF
j_gene: TRBJ1-5; v_gene: TRBV6-5; len: 13; CDR3aa: CASGPGGHQPQHF
j_gene: TRBJ1-1; v_gene: TRBV29-1; len: 13; CDR3aa: CSVVTGPNTEAFF
j_gene: TRBJ2-1; v_gene: TRBV19; len: 12; CDR3aa: CASQYPGNEQFF
j_gene: TRBJ1-4; v_gene: TRBV6-2/TRBV6-3; len: 14; CDR3aa: CASRRGHGNEKLFF
j_gene: TRBJ2-3; v_gene: TRBV7-3; len: 14; CDR3aa: CASSFGASTDTQYF
j_gene: TRBJ2-2; v_gene: TRBV10-3; len: 15; CDR3aa: CAISPAITGPGELFF
j_gene: TRBJ2-5; v_gene: TRBV6-2/TRBV6-3; len: 19; CDR3aa: CASSYLDRRLAGTQETQYF
j_gene: TRBJ2-7; v_gene: TRBV29-1; len: 13; CDR3aa: CSAWTGSSYEQYF
j_gene: TRBJ1-3; v_gene: TRBV24-1; len: 14; CDR3aa: CATRRQGEHGSFRF
j_gene: TRBJ2-3; v_gene: TRBV6-1; len: 16; CDR3aa: CASNPWGGPRPDTQYF
j_gene: TRBJ2-2; v_gene: TRBV12-3/TRBV12-4; len: 15; CDR3aa: CASSLAMWGTGELFF
j_gene: TRBJ2-5; v_gene: TRBV12-3/TRBV12-4; len: 15; CDR3aa: CASSLGRGGSETQYF
j_gene: TRBJ1-1; v_gene: TRBV6-2/TRBV6-3; len: 15; CDR3aa: CASTVRDRVQHEAFF
j_gene: TRBJ1-5; v_gene: TRBV4-3; len: 17; CDR3aa: CASSQGTGSYSNQPQHF
j_gene: TRBJ2-7; v_gene: TRBV18; len: 14; CDR3aa: CASSKLPDTYEQYF
j_gene: TRBJ2-7; v_gene: TRBV27; len: 16; CDR3aa: CASSLMGTSPLWEQYF
j_gene: TRBJ1-3; v_gene: TRBV3-1; len: 15; CDR3aa: CASSQGRYSGNTIYF
j_gene: TRBJ1-5; v_gene: TRBV6-2/TRBV6-3; len: 14; CDR3aa: CASSWDRRYQPQHF
j_gene: TRBJ2-4; v_gene: TRBV14; len: 16; CDR3aa: CASSHRLAGSSNIQYF
j_gene: TRBJ2-7; v_gene: TRBV20-1; len: 14; CDR3aa: CSGALAGGGYEQYF
j_gene: TRBJ2-5; v_gene: TRBV5-1; len: 11; CDR3aa: CASRWEETQYF
j_gene: TRBJ1-3; v_gene: TRBV7-9; len: 13; CDR3aa: CASSPAGSDTIYF
j_gene: TRBJ2-2; v_gene: TRBV18; len: 14; CDR3aa: CASSPTAATGELFF
j_gene: TRBJ1-3; v_gene: TRBV7-2; len: 12; CDR3aa: CASSTSGTAIYF
j_gene: TRBJ2-5; v_gene: TRBV20-1; len: 16; CDR3aa: CSARVGLAGGGETQYF
j_gene: TRBJ1-5; v_gene: TRBV27; len: 15; CDR3aa: CASSYEGAHNQPQHF
j_gene: TRBJ2-7; v_gene: TRBV12-3/TRBV12-4; len: 13; CDR3aa: CASSWGFPYEQYF
j_gene: TRBJ1-1; v_gene: TRBV18; len: 15; CDR3aa: CASSPREKLNTEAFF
j_gene: TRBJ2-7; v_gene: TRBV20-1; len: 15; CDR3aa: CSARDAGGPRNEQYF
j_gene: TRBJ2-7; v_gene: TRBV15; len: 13; CDR3aa: CATSSVLGYEQYF
j_gene: TRBJ2-7; v_gene: TRBV2; len: 13; CDR3aa: CASSDYRPYEQYF
j_gene: TRBJ1-1; v_gene: TRBV6-5; len: 18; CDR3aa: CASSYRITTGPMNTEAFF
j_gene: TRBJ2-5; v_gene: TRBV7-2; len: 13; CDR3aa: CASSASLAKTQYF
j_gene: TRBJ2-7; v_gene: TRBV28; len: 14; CDR3aa: CASSFRGRLYEQYF
j_gene: TRBJ1-4; v_gene: TRBV28; len: 15; CDR3aa: CASSSRDRGREKLFF
j_gene: TRBJ2-7; v_gene: TRBV7-2; len: 14; CDR3aa: CASSLGISSYEQYF
j_gene: TRBJ2-7; v_gene: TRBV5-1; len: 13; CDR3aa: CASSLELNYEQYF
j_gene: TRBJ2-2; v_gene: TRBV2; len: 14; CDR3aa: CASKPPANTGELFF
j_gene: TRBJ2-5; v_gene: TRBV11-2; len: 18; CDR3aa: CASSPQTSGGAIQETQYF
j_gene: TRBJ2-3; v_gene: TRBV20-1; len: 14; CDR3aa: CSAREKRTTDTQYF
j_gene: TRBJ2-7; v_gene: TRBV6-1; len: 14; CDR3aa: CASSPDRSTYEQYF
j_gene: TRBJ2-3; v_gene: TRBV15; len: 19; CDR3aa: CATSRAEGLVIPSTDTQYF
j_gene: TRBJ2-2; v_gene: TRBV20-1; len: 13; CDR3aa: CSARDADTGELFF
j_gene: TRBJ1-1; v_gene: TRBV18; len: 13; CDR3aa: CASSPTSNTEAFF
j_gene: TRBJ1-2; v_gene: TRBV11-2; len: 16; CDR3aa: CASSLESGSDWVGYTF
j_gene: TRBJ2-3; v_gene: TRBV9; len: 15; CDR3aa: CASSAQGLGTDTQYF
j_gene: TRBJ1-1; v_gene: TRBV6-2/TRBV6-3; len: 16; CDR3aa: CASSTTGTMWKLEAFF
j_gene: TRBJ1-4; v_gene: TRBV7-8; len: 16; CDR3aa: CASTRSRLATNEKLFF
j_gene: TRBJ2-3; v_gene: TRBV27; len: 14; CDR3aa: CASRNRGQRDTQYF
j_gene: TRBJ2-2; v_gene: TRBV7-9; len: 14; CDR3aa: CASSLEWGTGELFF
j_gene: TRBJ2-7; v_gene: TRBV27; len: 13; CDR3aa: CASSLKGSYEQYF